This T cell receptor (beta chain) was sequenced during a study of T cells in Graves' hyperthyroidism and ophthalmopathy. The overall study: Peripheral blood specimens were obtained at initial diagnosis, prior to any treatment. Study conclusions and caveats: Most clonotypes that expanded in the thyroid above 0.001 also showed up in blood.

Germline V gene sequence: CDR1 PRHDT, CDR2 FYEKMQ (reference sequence). V shed 4 bases, J shed 4 bases, and the junction held 2 bases outside the gene matches. The CDR3 contains 14 residues. Clinical symptoms, serum thyroxine, TRAb, thyroid ultrasound and orbital computed tomography established diagnosis. This clonotype was counted at least ten times. Its antigen is as yet unknown. RNA transcripts yielded amplified TCR beta CDR3 regions. An initial round of RT-PCR targeting the TCR CDR3 relied on the HTBI primer set. One entry per CDR3 protein results from TCRdb running MiXCR on the multiplex PCR reads. The repertoire holds a few hundred thousand distinct CDR3 sequences, with under 20% as singletons.

Source material: blood. The chain combines TRBV13 with TRBJ1-2, with TRBD1 matching over 11 bases. The source is a woman between 18 and 30 years old with Graves' ophthalmopathy. CDR3 DNA sequence: TGTGCCAGCAGCTGGGGACAGGGGGTCTATGGCTACACCTTC. As protein: CASSWGQGVYGYTF. Drawing the rest from reference TRBV13 and TRBJ1-2, the complete variable domain is AAGVIQSPRHLIKEKRETATLKCYPIPRHDTVYWYQQGPGQDPQFLISFYEKMQSDKGSIPDRFSAQQFSDYHSELNMSSLELGDSALYFCASSWGQGVYGYTFGSGTRLTVV.